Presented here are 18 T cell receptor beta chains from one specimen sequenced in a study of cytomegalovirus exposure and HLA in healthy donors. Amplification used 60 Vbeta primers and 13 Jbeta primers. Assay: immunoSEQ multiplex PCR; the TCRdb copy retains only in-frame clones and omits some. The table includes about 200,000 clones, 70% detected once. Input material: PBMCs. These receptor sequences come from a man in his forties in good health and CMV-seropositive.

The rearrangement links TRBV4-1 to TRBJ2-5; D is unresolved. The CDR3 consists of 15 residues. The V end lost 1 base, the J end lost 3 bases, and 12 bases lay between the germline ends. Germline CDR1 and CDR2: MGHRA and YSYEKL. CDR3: CASSQGLYSEETQYF. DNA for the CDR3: TGCGCCAGCAGCCAAGGTCTGTACAGTGAAGAGACCCAGTACTTC.

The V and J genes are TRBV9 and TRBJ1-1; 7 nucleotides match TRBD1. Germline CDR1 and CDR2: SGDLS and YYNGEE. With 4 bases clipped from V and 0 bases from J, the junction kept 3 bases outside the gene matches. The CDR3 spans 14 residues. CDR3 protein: CASSPTGMNTEAFF. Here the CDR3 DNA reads TGTGCCAGCAGCCCGACAGGGATGAACACTGAAGCTTTCTTT.

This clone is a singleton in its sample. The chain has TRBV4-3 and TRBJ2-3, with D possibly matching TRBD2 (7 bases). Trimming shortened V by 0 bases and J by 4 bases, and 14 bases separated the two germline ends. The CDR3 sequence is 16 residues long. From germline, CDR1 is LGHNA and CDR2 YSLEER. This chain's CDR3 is CASSQDRGARSDTQYF. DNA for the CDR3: TGCGCCAGCAGCCAAGATCGGGGGGCTAGATCAGATACGCAGTATTTT.

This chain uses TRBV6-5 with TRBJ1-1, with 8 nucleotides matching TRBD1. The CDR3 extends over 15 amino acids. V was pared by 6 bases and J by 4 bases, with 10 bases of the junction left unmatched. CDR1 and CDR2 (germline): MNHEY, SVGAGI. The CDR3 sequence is CASRASRGPGTEAFF. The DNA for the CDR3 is TGTGCCAGCAGGGCCTCCAGGGGGCCGGGCACTGAAGCTTTCTTT.

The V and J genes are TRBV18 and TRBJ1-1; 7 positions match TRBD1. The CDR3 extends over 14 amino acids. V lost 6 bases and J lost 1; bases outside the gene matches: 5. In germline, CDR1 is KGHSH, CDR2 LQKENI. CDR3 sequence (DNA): TGTGCCAGCTCCGCCGGGACAGCGAACACTGAAGCTTTCTTT. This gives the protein CASSAGTANTEAFF. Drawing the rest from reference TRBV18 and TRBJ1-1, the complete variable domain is NAGVMQNPRHLVRRRGQEARLRCSPMKGHSHVYWYRQLPEEGLKFMVYLQKENIIDESGMPKERFSAEFPKEGPSILRIQQVVRGDSAAYFCASSAGTANTEAFFGQGTRLTVV.

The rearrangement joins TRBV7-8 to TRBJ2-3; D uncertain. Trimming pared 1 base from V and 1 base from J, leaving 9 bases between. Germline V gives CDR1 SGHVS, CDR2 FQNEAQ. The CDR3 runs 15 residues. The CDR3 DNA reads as TGTGCCAGCAGCTTAGGCCTAGGTGGCACAGATACGCAGTATTTT. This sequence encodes CASSLGLGGTDTQYF. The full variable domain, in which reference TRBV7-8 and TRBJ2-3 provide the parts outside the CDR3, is GAGVSQSPRYKVAKRGQDVALRCDPISGHVSLFWYQQALGQGPEFLTYFQNEAQLDKSGLPSDRFFAERPEGSVSTLKIQRTQQEDSAVYLCASSLGLGGTDTQYFGPGTRLTVL.

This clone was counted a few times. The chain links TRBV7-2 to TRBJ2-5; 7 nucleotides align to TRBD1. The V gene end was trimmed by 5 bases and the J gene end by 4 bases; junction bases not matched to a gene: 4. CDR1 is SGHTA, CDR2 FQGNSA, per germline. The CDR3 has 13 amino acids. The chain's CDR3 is CASSLNRGETQYF. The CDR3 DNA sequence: TGTGCCAGCAGCCTAAACAGGGGAGAGACCCAGTACTTC.

The DNA of the CDR3 is TGTGCCAGCAGCTCGCGAAACGGCATTCAGTACTTC. Translating gives CASSSRNGIQYF. The chain couples TRBV7-9 to TRBJ2-4, with unresolved D. V was shortened by 4 bases and J by 9 bases, with 10 bases between the two germline ends. The CDR3 extends over 12 amino acids. Germline V CDR1 and CDR2: SEHNR, FQNEAQ (reference sequence).

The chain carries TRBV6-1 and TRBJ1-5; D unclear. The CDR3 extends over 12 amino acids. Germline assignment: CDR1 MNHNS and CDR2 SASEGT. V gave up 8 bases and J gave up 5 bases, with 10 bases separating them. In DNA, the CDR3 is TGTGCCAGCCATGGCGGGGATCAGCCCCAGCATTTT. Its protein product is CASHGGDQPQHF.

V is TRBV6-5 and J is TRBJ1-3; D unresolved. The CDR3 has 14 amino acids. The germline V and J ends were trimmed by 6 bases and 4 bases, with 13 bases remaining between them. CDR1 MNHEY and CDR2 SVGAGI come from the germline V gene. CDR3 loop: CASSDVRGGNTIYF. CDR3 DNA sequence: TGTGCCAGCAGCGACGTCCGAGGGGGAAACACCATATATTTT.

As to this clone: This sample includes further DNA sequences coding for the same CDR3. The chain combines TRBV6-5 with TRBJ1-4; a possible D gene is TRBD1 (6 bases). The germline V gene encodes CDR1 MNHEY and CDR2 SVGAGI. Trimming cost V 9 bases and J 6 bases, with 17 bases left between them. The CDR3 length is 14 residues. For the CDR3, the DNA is TGTGCCAGTAAGGGGGTCAGGGCAGATGAAAAACTGTTTTTT. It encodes CASKGVRADEKLFF.

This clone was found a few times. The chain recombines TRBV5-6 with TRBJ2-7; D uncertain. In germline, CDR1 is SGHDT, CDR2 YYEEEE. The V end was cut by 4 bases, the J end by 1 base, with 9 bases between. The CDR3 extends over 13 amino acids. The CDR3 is CASSPGGSYEQYF. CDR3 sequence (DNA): TGTGCCAGCAGCCCCGGCGGATCCTACGAGCAGTACTTC.

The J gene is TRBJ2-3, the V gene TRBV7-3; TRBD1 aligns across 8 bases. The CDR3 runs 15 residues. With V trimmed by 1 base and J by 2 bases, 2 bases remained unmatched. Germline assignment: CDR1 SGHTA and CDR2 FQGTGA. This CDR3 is CASSLMGQVTDTQYF. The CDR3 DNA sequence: TGTGCCAGCAGCTTAATGGGACAGGTCACAGATACGCAGTATTTT.

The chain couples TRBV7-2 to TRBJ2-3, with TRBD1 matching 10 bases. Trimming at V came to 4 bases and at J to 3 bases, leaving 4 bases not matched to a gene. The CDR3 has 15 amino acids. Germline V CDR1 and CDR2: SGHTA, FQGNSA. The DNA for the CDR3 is TGTGCCAGCAGCTGGGGGACAGGGGCGACAGATACGCAGTATTTT. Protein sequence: CASSWGTGATDTQYF.

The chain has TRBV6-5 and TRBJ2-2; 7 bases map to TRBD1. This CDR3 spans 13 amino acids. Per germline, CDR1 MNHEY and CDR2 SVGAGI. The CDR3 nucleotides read TGTGTCACCGGGACAGATAACACCGGGGAGCTGTTTTTT. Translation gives CVTGTDNTGELFF.

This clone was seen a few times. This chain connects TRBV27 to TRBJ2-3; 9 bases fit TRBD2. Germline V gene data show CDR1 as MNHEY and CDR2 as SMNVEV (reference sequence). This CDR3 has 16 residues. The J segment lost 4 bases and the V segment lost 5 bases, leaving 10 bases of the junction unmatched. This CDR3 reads CASSTPGSGGSDTQYF. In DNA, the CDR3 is TGTGCCAGCAGTACTCCGGGTAGCGGGGGTTCAGATACGCAGTATTTT.

This chain's CDR3 is CASSREPGGVGGELFF. The CDR3 DNA sequence: TGCGCCAGCAGCCGGGAGCCAGGGGGAGTCGGCGGGGAGCTGTTTTTT. The rearrangement uses TRBV5-1 and TRBJ2-2, with D perhaps TRBD1 (7 bases). There are 16 residues in the CDR3. The germline V gene encodes CDR1 SGHRS and CDR2 YFSETQ. Trimming removed 4 bases from V and 7 bases from J, with 20 bases in between.

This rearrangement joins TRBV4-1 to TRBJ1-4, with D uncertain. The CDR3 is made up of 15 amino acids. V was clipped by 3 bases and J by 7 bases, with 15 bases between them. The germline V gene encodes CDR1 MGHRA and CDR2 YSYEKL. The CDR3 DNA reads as TGCGCCAGCAGCCAGGGTGACAAGTTCTTTGAAAAACTGTTTTTT. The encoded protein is CASSQGDKFFEKLFF.